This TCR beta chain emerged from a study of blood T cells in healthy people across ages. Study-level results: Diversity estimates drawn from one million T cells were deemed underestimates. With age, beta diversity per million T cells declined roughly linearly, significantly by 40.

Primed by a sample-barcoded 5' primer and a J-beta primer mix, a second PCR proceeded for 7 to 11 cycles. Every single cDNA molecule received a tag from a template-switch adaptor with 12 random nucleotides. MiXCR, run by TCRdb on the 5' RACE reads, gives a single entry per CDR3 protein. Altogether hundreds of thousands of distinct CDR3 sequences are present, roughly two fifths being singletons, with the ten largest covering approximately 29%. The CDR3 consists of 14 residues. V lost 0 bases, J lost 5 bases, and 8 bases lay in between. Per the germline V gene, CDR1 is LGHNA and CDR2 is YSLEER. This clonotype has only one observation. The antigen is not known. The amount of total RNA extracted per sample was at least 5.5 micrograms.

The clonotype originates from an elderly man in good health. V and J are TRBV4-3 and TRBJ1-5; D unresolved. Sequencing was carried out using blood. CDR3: CASSQDMTDQPQHF. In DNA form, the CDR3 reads TGCGCCAGCAGCCAAGATATGACGGATCAGCCCCAGCATTTT.